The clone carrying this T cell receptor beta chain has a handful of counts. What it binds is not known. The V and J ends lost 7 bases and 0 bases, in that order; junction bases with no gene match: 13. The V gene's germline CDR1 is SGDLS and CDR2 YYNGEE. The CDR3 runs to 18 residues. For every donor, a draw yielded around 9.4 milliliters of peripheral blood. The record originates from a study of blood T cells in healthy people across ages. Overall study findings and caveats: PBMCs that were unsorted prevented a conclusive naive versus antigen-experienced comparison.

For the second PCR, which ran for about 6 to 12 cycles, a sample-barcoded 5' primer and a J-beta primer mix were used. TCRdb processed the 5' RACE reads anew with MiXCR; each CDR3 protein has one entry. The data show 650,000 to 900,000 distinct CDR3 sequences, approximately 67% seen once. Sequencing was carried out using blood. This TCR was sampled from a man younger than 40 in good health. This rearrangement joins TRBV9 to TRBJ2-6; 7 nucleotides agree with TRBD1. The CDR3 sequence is CASGPNPTGPSGANVLTF. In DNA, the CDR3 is TGTGCCAGCGGGCCGAACCCGACAGGGCCCTCTGGGGCCAACGTCCTGACTTTC.